This T cell receptor (beta chain) was recovered during a study of blood T cell repertoires in COVID-19. In the original processing: Estimates of nucleated cell counts were drawn from the amplification of reference gene primers. Repertoires were generated with immunoSEQ multiplex PCR, while TCRdb's copy carries only in-frame clones and drops some. That table gives V, J and clone size, and the DNA gave D and trimming. Of some 180,000 clones listed, 70% to 80% are singletons. CDR1 is SEHNR and CDR2 is FQNEAQ in the germline V gene (reference sequence). The CDR3 length is 15 residues. V lost 5 bases to trimming and J lost 2 bases, with 15 bases between them.

The receptor was isolated from a woman aged 45-65 years with active or convalescent COVID-19. The rearrangement links TRBV7-9 to TRBJ1-2; D is ambiguous. The sequencing sample was made of peripheral blood. DNA of the CDR3: TGTGCCAGCAGCCCTCCCAGTCCCGGGAACTATGGCTACACCTTC. Translated: CASSPPSPGNYGYTF.